Here is one TCR beta chain with its context. V trimming: 5 bases; J trimming: 7 bases; junction bases outside the gene matches: 4. The CDR3 is 13 amino acids. In germline, CDR1 is MDHEN, CDR2 SYDVKM. This sample was taken from a study of blood T cell repertoires in COVID-19. On the study more broadly: Specimens from acute and convalescent COVID-19 originated in the United States, Italy and Spain. T cells, B-cell-depleted T cells, or PBMCs supplied cDNA or gDNA.

Original data processing: For nucleated cells, counts were estimated from reference gene primer amplification. Only in-frame clones appear in the TCRdb table, and some are missing; sequencing was by immunoSEQ multiplex PCR. Clone size and V and J calls were adopted from that table, with D and trimming inferred from the DNA. The sample has fewer than 250,000 clones, 83% seen once. The sequence derives from a woman aged 40 to 49 with active or convalescent COVID-19. Sequencing input: peripheral blood. This chain connects TRBV28 to TRBJ2-4, with 8 bases that match TRBD1. The CDR3 reads CASSPGGMNIQYF. CDR3 nucleotide sequence: TGTGCCAGCAGTCCAGGGGGCATGAACATTCAGTACTTC.